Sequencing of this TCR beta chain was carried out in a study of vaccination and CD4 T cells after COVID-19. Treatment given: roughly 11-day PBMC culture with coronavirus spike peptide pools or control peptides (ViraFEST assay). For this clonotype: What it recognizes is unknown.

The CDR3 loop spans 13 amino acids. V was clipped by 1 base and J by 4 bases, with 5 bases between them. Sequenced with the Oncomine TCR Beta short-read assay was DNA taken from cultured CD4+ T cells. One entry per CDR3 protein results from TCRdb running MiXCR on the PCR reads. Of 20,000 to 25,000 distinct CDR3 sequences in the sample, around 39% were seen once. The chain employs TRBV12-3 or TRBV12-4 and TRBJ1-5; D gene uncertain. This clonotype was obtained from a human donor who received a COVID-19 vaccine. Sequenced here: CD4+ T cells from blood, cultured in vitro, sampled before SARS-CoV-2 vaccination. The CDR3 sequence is CASSLVWNQPQHF. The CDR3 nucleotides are TGTGCCAGCAGTTTAGTTTGGAATCAGCCCCAGCATTTT.